This entry describes one TCR beta chain. As for time point: baseline pretreatment blood. The treatment denotes: 15 Gy SBRT to primary tumor, nephrectomy 4 weeks later. The data originate from a study of radiation and T cells in renal cell carcinoma. V lost 1 base and J lost 0, with 7 bases in between. The length of the CDR3 is 14 residues. The germline gives CDR1 SGHNT, CDR2 YENEEA. Sequenced by immunoSEQ multiplex PCR; TCRdb stores in-frame clones only, minus some. Among about 59,000 clones, roughly three quarters were seen once, and the ten largest hold 7.3%. This rearrangement joins TRBV11-3 to TRBJ2-7, with D unclear. The sequence came from a man in his sixties with renal cell carcinoma. Sequences were derived from blood, sampled from a patient whose treatment included radiotherapy and nephrectomy. Here the CDR3 reads CASSLGSSSYEQYV. CDR3 coding DNA: TGTGCCAGCAGCTTAGGTTCGAGCTCCTACGAGCAGTACGTC.